The 8 T cell receptor beta chains presented below share a single source sample, sequenced in a study of shared clonotypes between healthy human individuals. Generated by immunoSEQ multiplex PCR, the TCRdb table keeps only in-frame clones and is missing some. There are some 2,000,000 clones in the sample; about 95% occur only once, and around 1.1% lies in the top ten. The naive CD8 subset, CD45RO-negative cells positively selected for CCR7, excluded terminally differentiated effector memory CD45RA+ cells. Sequencing input: naive CD8+ T cells sorted from blood. These receptors came from a man between 18 and 29 years old in good health.

This clone was seen just once. Other DNA sequences of this sample code for an identical CDR3. This chain connects TRBV27 to TRBJ2-7, with D possibly called TRBD1 or TRBD2 (5 bases each). The CDR3 covers 14 residues. Germline values: CDR1 MNHEY, CDR2 SMNVEV (reference sequence). The ends were cut back, 0 bases at V and 3 bases at J, with 9 bases in the middle. CDR3 amino acids: CASSLSPGLYEQYF. CDR3 sequence (DNA): TGTGCCAGCAGTTTATCCCCGGGGCTCTACGAGCAGTACTTC.

The V call is TRBV15, the J call TRBJ2-7; possibly TRBD1 or TRBD2 for D (5 bases each). Trimming took 4 bases from V and 2 from J, leaving 24 bases between them. Per the germline V gene, CDR1 is LNHNV and CDR2 is YYDKDF (reference sequence). There are 18 residues in the CDR3. The CDR3 DNA follows: TGTGCCACCAGCAAGTCATCGGGGCAGGCCCCCTTCGCCTACGAGCAGTACTTC. It is translated as CATSKSSGQAPFAYEQYF.

Comment on this clone: This CDR3 is also generated by other DNA sequences in the sample. This chain links TRBV4-1 with TRBJ2-2; TRBD2 matches 8 bases. V lost 0 bases to trimming and J lost 4 bases; unmatched junction nucleotides: 1. The CDR3 consists of 15 residues. Germline CDR1 reads MGHRA; CDR2 reads YSYEKL. Written as DNA, the CDR3 is TGCGCCAGCAGCCAAGACGGGAGGGGCACCGGGGAGCTGTTTTTT. Translated: CASSQDGRGTGELFF.

The chain combines TRBV28 with TRBJ1-1, with no clear D. The CDR3 is 11 residues long. V lost 3 bases and J 4 bases, leaving 3 bases between the germline ends. Germline V gene sequence: CDR1 MDHEN, CDR2 SYDVKM. For the CDR3, the DNA is TGTGCCAGCAGTTTTATCACTGAAGCTTTCTTT. It codes for CASSFITEAFF.

The rearrangement uses TRBV4-1 and TRBJ2-3; TRBD2 aligns across 9 bases. CDR1 and CDR2 from the germline V gene are MGHRA and YSYEKL. Losses at the gene ends were 3 bases for V and 4 bases for J; bases not matched to a gene: 8. The CDR3 is 16 residues long. CDR3 bases: TGCGCCAGCAGCCAGGTGTCTAGCGGGACTCCAGATACGCAGTATTTT. It yields the protein CASSQVSSGTPDTQYF.

In its sample, this clone was seen once. The chain carries TRBV9 and TRBJ1-2, with a possible D match to TRBD1 (5 bases). The V end was cut by 0 bases, the J end by 1 base, with 10 bases between. The germline V gene has CDR1 SGDLS and CDR2 YYNGEE. This CDR3 is 15 amino acids long. CDR3 DNA sequence: TGTGCCAGCAGCGTAGGAGGAGGGGATAACTATGGCTACACCTTC. Translating gives CASSVGGGDNYGYTF.

The chain couples TRBV29-1 to TRBJ1-1; D is unclear. The V end lost 6 bases, the J end lost 3 bases, and 14 bases lay between the germline ends. CDR3 length: 13 residues. Germline lookup yields CDR1 SQVTM and CDR2 ANQGSEA. In DNA, the CDR3 is TGCAGCGTGGTATTGGCGGGGTACACTGAAGCTTTCTTT. This sequence encodes CSVVLAGYTEAFF.

This clone was observed a single time. The chain joins TRBV13 to TRBJ2-3; the match to TRBD2 covers 10 bases. The length of the CDR3 is 16 residues. V trimming: 4 bases; J trimming: 6 bases; junction bases outside the gene matches: 10. Germline CDR1 PRHDT, CDR2 FYEKMQ (reference sequence). The CDR3, as DNA: TGTGCCAGCAGCTCCGCGGGTAGCGGGAGGCAGGATACGCAGTATTTT. Translating it yields CASSSAGSGRQDTQYF.